This paragraph reports one TCR beta chain. The entry originates in a study of blood T cell repertoires in COVID-19. Study-level background: The analysed material was cDNA or gDNA that came from T cells, B-cell-depleted T cells, or PBMCs.

Cohort assignment relied on participant-reported clinical history. In the authors' methods: Reference gene primers were amplified, and this amplification served to estimate nucleated cell counts. The protocol was immunoSEQ multiplex PCR, while the TCRdb copy is restricted to in-frame clones and leaves out a portion. The V and J calls and clone size are taken from that table; D and trimming were inferred from the DNA. The sample records about 300,000 clones, nearly 90% being singletons. The germline V gene encodes CDR1 LGHDT and CDR2 YNNKEL (reference sequence). This CDR3 has 16 residues. The V end was cut by 1 base, the J end by 2 bases, with 12 bases between.

V usage is TRBV3-1 (or the pseudogene TRBV3-2) and J usage is TRBJ1-5; D not certain. This TCR was recovered from a woman in her forties or fifties who had been exposed to COVID-19. The sequenced sample consisted of PBMCs or T cells enriched from blood (not recorded which). The CDR3 sequence is CASSQGQALGNQPQHF. The CDR3, as DNA: TGTGCCAGCAGCCAAGGGCAGGCATTGGGCAATCAGCCCCAGCATTTT.